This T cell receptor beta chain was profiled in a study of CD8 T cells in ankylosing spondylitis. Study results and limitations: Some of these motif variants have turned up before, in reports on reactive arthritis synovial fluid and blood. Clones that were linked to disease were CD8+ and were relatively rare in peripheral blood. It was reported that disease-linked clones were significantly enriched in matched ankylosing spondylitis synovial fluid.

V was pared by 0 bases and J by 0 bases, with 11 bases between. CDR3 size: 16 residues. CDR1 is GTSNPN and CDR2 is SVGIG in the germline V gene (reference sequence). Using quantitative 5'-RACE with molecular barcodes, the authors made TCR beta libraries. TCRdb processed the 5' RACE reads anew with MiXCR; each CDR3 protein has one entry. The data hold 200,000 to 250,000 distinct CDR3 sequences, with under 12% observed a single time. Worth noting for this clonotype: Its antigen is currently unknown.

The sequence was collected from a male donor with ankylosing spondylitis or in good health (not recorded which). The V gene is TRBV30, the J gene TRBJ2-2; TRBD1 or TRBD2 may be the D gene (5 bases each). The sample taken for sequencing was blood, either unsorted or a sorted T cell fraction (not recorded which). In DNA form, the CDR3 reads TGTGCCTGGAGTGTGGTTGGGACGGCGAACACCGGGGAGCTGTTTTTT. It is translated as CAWSVVGTANTGELFF.